This note documents a single T cell receptor (beta chain) sequence. The data are from a study of blood T cell repertoires in COVID-19. Some clones are missing from TCRdb's copy, which holds only in-frame ones; the method was immunoSEQ multiplex PCR. The table shows some 100,000 clones, with 90% occurring only once. CDR1 is SNHLY and CDR2 is FYNNEI in the germline V gene. The ends were cut back, 4 bases at V and 2 bases at J, with 16 bases in the middle. This CDR3 has 16 amino acids. V and J are TRBV2 and TRBJ2-3; possible D gene TRBD2, 5 bases. The receptor was derived from a man over 45 with acute or convalescent COVID-19. The sample taken for sequencing was peripheral blood. CDR3 bases: TGTGCCAGCAGTGTCGGAGGTAGGGCCCCCACAGATACGCAGTATTTT. This sequence encodes CASSVGGRAPTDTQYF.